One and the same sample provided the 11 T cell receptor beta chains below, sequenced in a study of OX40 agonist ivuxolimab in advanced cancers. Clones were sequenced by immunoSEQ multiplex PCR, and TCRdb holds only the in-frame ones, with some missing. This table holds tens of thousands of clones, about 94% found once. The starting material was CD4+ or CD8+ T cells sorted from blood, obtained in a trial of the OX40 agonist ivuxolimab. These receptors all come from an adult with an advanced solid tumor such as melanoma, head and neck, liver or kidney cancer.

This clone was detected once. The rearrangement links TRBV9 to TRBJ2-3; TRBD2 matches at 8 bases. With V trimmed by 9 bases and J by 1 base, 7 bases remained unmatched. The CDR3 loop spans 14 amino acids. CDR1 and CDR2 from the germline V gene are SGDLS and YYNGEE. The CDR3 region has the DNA TGTGCCACCTCCGCGGGACTAGGCACAGATACGCAGTATTTT. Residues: CATSAGLGTDTQYF.

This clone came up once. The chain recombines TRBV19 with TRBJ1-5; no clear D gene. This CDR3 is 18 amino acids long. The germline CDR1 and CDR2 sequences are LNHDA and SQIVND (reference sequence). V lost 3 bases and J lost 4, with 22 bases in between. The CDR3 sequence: CASSIDSAGWVKNQPQHF. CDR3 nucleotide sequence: TGTGCCAGTAGTATCGACTCGGCAGGTTGGGTGAAAAATCAGCCCCAGCATTTT.

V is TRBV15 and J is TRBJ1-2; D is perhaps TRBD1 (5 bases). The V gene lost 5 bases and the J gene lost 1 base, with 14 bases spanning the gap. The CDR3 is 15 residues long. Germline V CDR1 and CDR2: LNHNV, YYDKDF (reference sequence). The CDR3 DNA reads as TGTGCCACCAGCGCGTCAACGACAGTTAACTATGGCTACACCTTC. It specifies CATSASTTVNYGYTF. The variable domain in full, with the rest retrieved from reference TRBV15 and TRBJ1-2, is DAMVIQNPRYQVTQFGKPVTLSCSQTLNHNVMYWYQQKSSQAPKLLFHYYDKDFNNEADTPDNFQSRRPNTSFCFLDIRSPGLGDTAMYLCATSASTTVNYGYTFGSGTRLTVV.

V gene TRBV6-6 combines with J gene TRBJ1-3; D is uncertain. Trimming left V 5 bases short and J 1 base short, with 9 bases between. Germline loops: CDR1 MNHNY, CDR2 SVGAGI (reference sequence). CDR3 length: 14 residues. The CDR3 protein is CASSPRKSGNTIYF. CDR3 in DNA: TGTGCCAGCAGTCCCCGGAAATCTGGAAACACCATATATTTT.

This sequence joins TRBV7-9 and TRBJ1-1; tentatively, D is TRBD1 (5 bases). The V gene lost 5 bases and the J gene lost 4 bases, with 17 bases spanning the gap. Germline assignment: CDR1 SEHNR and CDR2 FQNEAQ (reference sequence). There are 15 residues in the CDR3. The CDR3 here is CASSTVTARGTEAFF. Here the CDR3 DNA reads TGTGCCAGCAGCACAGTAACCGCAAGGGGCACTGAAGCTTTCTTT.

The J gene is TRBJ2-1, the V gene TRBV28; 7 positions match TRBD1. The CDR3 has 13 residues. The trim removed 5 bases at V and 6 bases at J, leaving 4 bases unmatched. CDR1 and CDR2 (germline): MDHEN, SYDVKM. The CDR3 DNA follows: TGTGCCAGCAGTCCGCCAGGGGGCAATGAGCAGTTCTTC. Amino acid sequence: CASSPPGGNEQFF.

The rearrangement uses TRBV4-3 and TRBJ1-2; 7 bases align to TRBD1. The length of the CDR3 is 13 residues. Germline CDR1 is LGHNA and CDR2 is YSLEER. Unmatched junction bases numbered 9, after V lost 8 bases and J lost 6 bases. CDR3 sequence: CASRGGGVDGYTF. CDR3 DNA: TGCGCCAGCCGAGGGGGCGGCGTTGATGGCTACACCTTC.

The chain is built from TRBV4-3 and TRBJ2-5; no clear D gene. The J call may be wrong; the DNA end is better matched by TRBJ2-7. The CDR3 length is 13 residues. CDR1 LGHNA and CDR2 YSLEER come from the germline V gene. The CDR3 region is CASSQDESYEQYF. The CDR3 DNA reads TGCGCCAGCAGCCAGGATGAATCGTACGAGCAGTACTTC.

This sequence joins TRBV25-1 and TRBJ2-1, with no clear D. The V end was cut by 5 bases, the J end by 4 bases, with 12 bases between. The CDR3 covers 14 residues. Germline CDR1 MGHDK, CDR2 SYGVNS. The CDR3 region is CASSWELGYNEQFF. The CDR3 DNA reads TGTGCCAGCAGTTGGGAACTTGGATACAATGAGCAGTTCTTC.

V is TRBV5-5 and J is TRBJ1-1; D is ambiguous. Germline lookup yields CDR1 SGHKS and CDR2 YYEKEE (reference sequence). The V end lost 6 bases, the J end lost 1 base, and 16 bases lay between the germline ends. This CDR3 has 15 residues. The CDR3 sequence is CASTGKFGKNTEAFF. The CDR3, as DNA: TGTGCCAGCACCGGGAAGTTCGGCAAGAACACTGAAGCTTTCTTT.

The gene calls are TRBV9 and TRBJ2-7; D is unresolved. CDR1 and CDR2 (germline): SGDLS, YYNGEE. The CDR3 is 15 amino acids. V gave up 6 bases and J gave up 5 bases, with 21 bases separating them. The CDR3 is CASTPGPLIWDEQYF. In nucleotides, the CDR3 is TGTGCCAGCACCCCCGGCCCCCTGATTTGGGACGAGCAGTACTTC.